This T cell receptor beta chain derives from a study of read filtering for tumor transcriptome and immune sequencing. The CDR3 spans 15 residues. V lost 4 bases and J 4 bases, leaving 14 bases between the germline ends. There are many counts of this clonotype. This library used about 400 ng RNA and molecular barcoded adaptors spanning alpha/delta and beta/gamma chains. TCRdb passed the reads through MiXCR, listing each CDR3 protein once. The repertoire holds some 120,000 distinct CDR3 sequences, over 10% seen once, with around 10% in the top ten. This rearrangement joins TRBV12-3 or TRBV12-4 to TRBJ2-1; D tentatively fits TRBD1 or TRBD2 (5 bases each). The TCR comes from a donor at least 40 years old with multiple myeloma. Sequenced input: a population of CD138-negative cells sorted from bone marrow. This chain's CDR3 is CASSSPPGHYNEQFF. DNA of the CDR3: TGTGCCAGCAGTTCACCCCCGGGGCATTACAATGAGCAGTTCTTC.